This T cell receptor beta chain emerged from a study of technical replicates of blood from several donors. Repertoires were generated with immunoSEQ multiplex PCR, while TCRdb's copy carries only in-frame clones and drops some. The data show 80,000 to 95,000 clones, with 90% to 96% seen just once and around 0.4% held by the top ten. With 8 bases clipped from V and 4 bases from J, the junction kept 8 bases outside the gene matches. Germline loops: CDR1 MNHEY, CDR2 SVGAGI. CDR3 size: 13 residues. This chain uses TRBV6-5 with TRBJ2-7, with 7 bases aligning to TRBD2. This sequence was found in a human donor in good health. Sample: T cells isolated from PBMCs. The CDR3 protein is CASRGTGGYEQYF. The DNA for the CDR3 is TGTGCCAGCCGCGGGACGGGGGGATACGAGCAGTACTTC.